This T cell receptor beta chain was observed in a study of blood T cells in healthy people across ages. Trimming cost V 4 bases and J 8 bases; bases outside gene matches: 8. Germline-derived CDR1 and CDR2 are MNHEY and SVGEGT. CDR3 size: 14 residues. A J-beta primer mix and a sample-barcoded 5' primer were used in a second PCR of roughly 6 to 11 cycles. In TCRdb, the 5' RACE reads were re-called with MiXCR into one record per CDR3 protein. The sample lists some 1.5 million distinct CDR3 sequences, roughly 27% seen once, with 7.7% in the top ten. Worth noting for this clonotype: Its antigen is unknown.

There were at least 5.5 micrograms of total RNA extracted from every sample. General study findings and limits: Underestimates were what the diversity estimates from one million T cells were considered to be. Leaving the PBMCs unsorted stopped any conclusive comparison of naive versus antigen-experienced cells. For the donors, CMV status was unknown and possibly confounded expanded clonotype changes.

Specimen: blood. The J gene is TRBJ2-1, the V gene TRBV6-2 or TRBV6-3, with 7 positions matching TRBD2. The sequence came from a woman in her 30s in good health. The chain's CDR3 is CASSWWGGSDEQFF. The CDR3 DNA reads TGTGCCAGCAGTTGGTGGGGGGGTAGCGATGAGCAGTTCTTC.